The 13 T cell receptor beta chains below come from one sample, sequenced in a study of blood T cell repertoires in COVID-19. Sequencing was performed with immunoSEQ multiplex PCR; in TCRdb, only in-frame clones are kept and a portion is missing. This sample has 250,000 to 350,000 clones, with 65% to 85% found just once. The sample was peripheral blood. Receptors originate from a woman in her 50s with acute or convalescent COVID-19.

This clone was detected only once. This rearrangement joins TRBV2 to TRBJ2-2, with D perhaps TRBD1 (5 bases). Trimming removed 2 bases from V and 6 bases from J, with 13 bases in between. The germline V gene has CDR1 SNHLY and CDR2 FYNNEI. This CDR3 spans 15 amino acids. In DNA form, the CDR3 reads TGTGCCAGCAGTGAAATCCCAGGGTGGTCCGGGGAGCTGTTTTTT. It translates to CASSEIPGWSGELFF.

This chain connects TRBV6-5 to TRBJ2-7; no clear D. The V end was cut by 10 bases, the J end by 3 bases, with 16 bases between. From germline, CDR1 is MNHEY and CDR2 SVGAGI. This CDR3 has 13 residues. The CDR3 region has the DNA TGTGCCATCTCCTCCCGTCTCAGCTACGAGCAGTACTTC. Protein: CAISSRLSYEQYF.

This clone has just one count. V usage is TRBV18 and J usage is TRBJ2-1; TRBD1 agrees at 7 bases. CDR1 and CDR2 (germline): KGHSH, LQKENI. V lost 5 bases and J lost 2; bases outside the gene matches: 9. The CDR3 sequence is 16 residues long. CDR3 loop: CASSSTNRGAYNEQFF. DNA of the CDR3: TGTGCCAGCTCATCGACCAACAGGGGCGCCTACAATGAGCAGTTCTTC.

The chain employs TRBV7-2 and TRBJ1-1; 7 bases are a match to TRBD1. Per the germline V gene, CDR1 is SGHTA and CDR2 is FQGNSA. This CDR3 is 15 amino acids long. V dropped 10 bases and J dropped 0; count of bases not matched to a gene: 11. The CDR3 DNA sequence: TGTGCCACAAACCGCGACAGGGTGGTGAACACTGAAGCTTTCTTT. Its translation is CATNRDRVVNTEAFF.

The V gene is TRBV15, the J gene TRBJ2-4, with D maybe TRBD1 (7 bases). The V end lost 0 bases, the J end lost 7 bases, and 25 bases lay between the germline ends. Germline CDR1 LNHNV, CDR2 YYDKDF (reference sequence). The CDR3 covers 19 residues. The CDR3 bases are TGTGCCACCAGCAGAGATCTAAGGGGGCGAGGGACCGGAGGGAACATTCAGTACTTC. This sequence encodes CATSRDLRGRGTGGNIQYF.

V is TRBV7-2 and J is TRBJ1-2, with 7 nucleotides matching TRBD1. Germline loops: CDR1 SGHTA, CDR2 FQGNSA. The CDR3 is made up of 13 amino acids. Trimming at V came to 1 base and at J to 8 bases, leaving 4 bases not matched to a gene. The DNA for the CDR3 is TGTGCCAGCAGCTTAGTGGCAGGGGGGGGCTACACCTTC. It is translated as CASSLVAGGGYTF.

CDR3 loop: CASSPATGGQGELFF. CDR3 coding DNA: TGTGCCAGCTCACCAGCGACAGGGGGCCAGGGGGAGCTGTTTTTT. J is TRBJ2-2 and V is TRBV18, with 10 nucleotides matching TRBD1. The CDR3 length is 15 residues. The J segment lost 8 bases and the V segment lost 2 bases, leaving 5 bases of the junction unmatched. The V gene's germline CDR1 is KGHSH and CDR2 LQKENI.

This sequence joins TRBV27 and TRBJ1-2; TRBD1 matches 9 bases. J was trimmed by 6 bases and V by 0 bases; bases with no gene match: 5. The V gene's germline CDR1 is MNHEY and CDR2 SMNVEV (reference sequence). The CDR3 runs 15 residues. CDR3 in amino acids: CASSLSTGGADGYTF. The DNA for the CDR3 is TGTGCCAGCAGTTTATCAACAGGGGGCGCAGATGGCTACACCTTC.

This clone was seen many times. This sequence joins TRBV5-1 and TRBJ1-6, with 7 bases fitting TRBD1. The junction had 4 bases not matched to a gene; V was cut back by 3 bases and J by 7 bases. CDR1 is SGHRS and CDR2 is YFSETQ in the germline V gene. The CDR3 consists of 14 residues. The CDR3 protein is CASSSGQPNSPLHF. The CDR3 coding sequence is TGCGCCAGCAGCTCGGGACAGCCAAATTCACCCCTCCACTTT.

This clone was seen only once. The chain employs TRBV5-1 and TRBJ2-7; unclear D gene. CDR1 is SGHRS, CDR2 YFSETQ, per germline. The CDR3 is 14 residues long. Trimming stripped 0 bases from V and 2 bases from J, with 9 bases between. This CDR3 reads CASSLGDGAYEQYF. DNA of the CDR3: TGCGCCAGCAGCTTGGGAGACGGAGCCTACGAGCAGTACTTC.

This clone was seen a few times. The CDR3 DNA reads TGCGCCAGCAGTGACCTCGCGGGATCTGGGGCCAACGTCCTGACTTTC. Translation gives CASSDLAGSGANVLTF. The J gene is TRBJ2-6, the V gene TRBV10-2; tentative D call: TRBD2 (6 bases). The V end lost 3 bases, the J end lost 1 base, and 10 bases lay between the germline ends. CDR1 is WSHSY and CDR2 is SAAADI in the germline V gene. CDR3 length equals 16 residues.

The chain employs TRBV6-2 or TRBV6-3 and TRBJ2-3; 8 positions agree with TRBD2. V was clipped by 4 bases and J by 3 bases; unmatched bases: 6. CDR3 length: 15 residues. Per the germline V gene, CDR1 is MNHEY and CDR2 is SVGEGT. The CDR3 region has the DNA TGTGCCAGCAGTTTTGGCGGGAGGTCAACAGATACGCAGTATTTT. Residues: CASSFGGRSTDTQYF.

The chain carries TRBV24-1 and TRBJ2-1; D perhaps matches TRBD1 (5 bases). The V gene's germline CDR1 is KGHDR and CDR2 SFDVKD. The V end was cut by 7 bases, the J end by 8 bases, with 11 bases between. The CDR3 loop spans 12 amino acids. CDR3 sequence reads: CATSPWGYEQFF. CDR3 sequence (DNA): TGTGCCACCAGCCCTTGGGGCTATGAGCAGTTCTTC.